This T cell receptor beta chain was sequenced in a study of blood T cell repertoires in COVID-19. Study overall: The United States, Italy and Spain supplied acute and convalescent COVID-19 samples. The cDNA or gDNA used as material had been derived from T cells, B-cell-depleted T cells, or PBMCs.

Seattle's cohort entered during active infection and was followed longitudinally. Original analysis: From reference gene primer amplification, estimates of nucleated cell counts were derived. The protocol was immunoSEQ multiplex PCR, while the TCRdb copy is restricted to in-frame clones and leaves out a portion. The V and J calls and the clone size are those of that table, but D and trimming were determined from the DNA. Of about 370,000 clones in the sample, around 92% were seen once. The sequencing input was peripheral blood. This receptor was identified in a woman in her thirties with COVID-19, enrolled during active disease.

The CDR3 DNA reads as TGTGCCAGCTCACCACCTTCCGGGGAACCCCAGCATTTT. Its translation: CASSPPSGEPQHF. The chain combines TRBV18 with TRBJ1-5; D not resolved. From germline, CDR1 is KGHSH and CDR2 LQKENI. The CDR3 runs to 13 residues. With 0 bases removed from V and 10 bases from J, the gap between germline ends came to 10 bases.